This is a list of T cell receptor beta chains from one sample in a study of shared clonotypes between healthy human individuals. Measured with immunoSEQ multiplex PCR; TCRdb has only the in-frame clones, and not every one. The sample has roughly 300,000 clones, about nine tenths seen once. Sample: memory CD8+ T cells sorted from blood. These receptor sequences come from a man between 18 and 35 years old in good health. CDR3s include the opening cysteine and the closing phenylalanine or tryptophan. D genes are given only for firm matches. Clone sizes are given selectively: once, few, many, or a class where the clone is expanded.

v_call,clone_size,d_call,j_call,cdr3_aa,cdr3_nt
TRBV7-9,.,.,TRBJ2-7,CASSLGWAEQYF,TGTGCCAGCAGCTTAGGCTGGGCCGAGCAGTACTTC
TRBV27,.,TRBD2,TRBJ2-3,CASSPSSGETTDTQYF,TGTGCCAGCAGTCCCTCTAGCGGGGAAACCACAGATACGCAGTATTTT
TRBV5-1,many,.,TRBJ2-7,CASSLAGLTTGEQYF,TGCGCCAGCAGCTTGGCCGGGCTAACTACGGGAGAGCAGTACTTC
TRBV11-2,.,TRBD1,TRBJ1-6,CASSLFPPGQNNSPLHF,TGTGCCAGCAGCTTATTCCCCCCGGGACAGAATAATTCACCCCTCCACTTT
TRBV6-5,.,.,TRBJ2-5,CASSYGPVQETQYF,TGTGCCAGCAGTTACGGTCCAGTCCAAGAGACCCAGTACTTC
TRBV6-1,.,.,TRBJ1-1,CASSEVVLGWTEAFF,TGTGCCAGCAGTGAAGTGGTGCTGGGGTGGACTGAAGCTTTCTTT
TRBV19,few,.,TRBJ2-6,CASSIGSSGANVLTF,TGTGCCAGTAGTATCGGAAGCTCTGGGGCCAACGTCCTGACTTTC
TRBV4-3,.,.,TRBJ1-4,CASSQDFFGGGGEKLFF,TGCGCCAGCAGCCAAGATTTTTTCGGCGGGGGAGGCGAAAAACTGTTTTTT
TRBV5-1,.,TRBD2,TRBJ2-3,CASSLDPSGGLDTQYF,TGCGCCAGCAGCTTGGATCCTAGCGGGGGCCTAGATACGCAGTATTTT
TRBV29-1,.,.,TRBJ1-1,CSVEDLQLNTEAFF,TGCAGCGTTGAAGATCTCCAGCTGAACACTGAAGCTTTCTTT
TRBV5-6,few,TRBD1,TRBJ2-7,CASSSQGVSYEQYF,TGTGCCAGCAGCTCTCAGGGGGTTTCCTACGAGCAGTACTTC
TRBV2,few,.,TRBJ1-6,CASTTRSGGNSPLHF,TGTGCCAGCACCACTCGGAGCGGGGGAAATTCACCCCTCCACTTT